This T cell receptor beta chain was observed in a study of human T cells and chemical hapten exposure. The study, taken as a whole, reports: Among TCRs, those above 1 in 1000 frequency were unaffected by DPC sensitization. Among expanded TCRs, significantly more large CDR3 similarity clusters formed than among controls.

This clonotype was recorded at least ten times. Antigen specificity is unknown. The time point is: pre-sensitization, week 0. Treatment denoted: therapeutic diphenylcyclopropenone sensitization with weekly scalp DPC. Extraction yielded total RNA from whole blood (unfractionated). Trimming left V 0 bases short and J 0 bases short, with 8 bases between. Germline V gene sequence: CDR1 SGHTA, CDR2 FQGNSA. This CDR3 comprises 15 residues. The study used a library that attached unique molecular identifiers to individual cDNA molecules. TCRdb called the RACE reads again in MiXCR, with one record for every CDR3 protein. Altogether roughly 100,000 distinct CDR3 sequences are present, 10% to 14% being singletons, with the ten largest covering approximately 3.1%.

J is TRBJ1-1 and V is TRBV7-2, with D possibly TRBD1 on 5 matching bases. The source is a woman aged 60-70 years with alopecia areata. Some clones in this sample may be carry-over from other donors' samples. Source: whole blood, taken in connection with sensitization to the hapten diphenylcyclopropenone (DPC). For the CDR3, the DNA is TGTGCCAGCAGCTTAGCCGGGGCCTTGAACACTGAAGCTTTCTTT. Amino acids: CASSLAGALNTEAFF.